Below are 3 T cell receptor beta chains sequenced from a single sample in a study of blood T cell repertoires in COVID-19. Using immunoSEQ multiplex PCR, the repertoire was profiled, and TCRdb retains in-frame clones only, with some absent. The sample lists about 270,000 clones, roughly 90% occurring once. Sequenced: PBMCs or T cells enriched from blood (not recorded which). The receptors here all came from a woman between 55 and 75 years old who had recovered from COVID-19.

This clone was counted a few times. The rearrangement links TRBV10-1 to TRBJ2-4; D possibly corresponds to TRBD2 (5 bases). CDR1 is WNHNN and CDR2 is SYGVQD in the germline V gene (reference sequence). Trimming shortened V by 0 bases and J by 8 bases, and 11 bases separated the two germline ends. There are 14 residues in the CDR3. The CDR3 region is CASSESTGSHIQYF. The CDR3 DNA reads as TGCGCCAGCAGTGAGTCGACGGGGTCCCACATTCAGTACTTC.

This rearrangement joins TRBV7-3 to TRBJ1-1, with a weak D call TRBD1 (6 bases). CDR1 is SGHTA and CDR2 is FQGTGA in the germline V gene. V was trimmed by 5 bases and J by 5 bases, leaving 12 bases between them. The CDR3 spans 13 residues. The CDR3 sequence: CASSHGGRTEAFF. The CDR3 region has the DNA TGTGCCAGCAGCCACGGGGGGCGGACTGAAGCTTTCTTT.

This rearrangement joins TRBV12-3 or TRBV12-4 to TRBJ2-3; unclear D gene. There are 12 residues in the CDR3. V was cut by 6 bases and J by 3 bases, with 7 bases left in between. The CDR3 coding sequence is TGTGCCAGCAGCAAAACTACAGATACGCAGTATTTT. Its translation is CASSKTTDTQYF.